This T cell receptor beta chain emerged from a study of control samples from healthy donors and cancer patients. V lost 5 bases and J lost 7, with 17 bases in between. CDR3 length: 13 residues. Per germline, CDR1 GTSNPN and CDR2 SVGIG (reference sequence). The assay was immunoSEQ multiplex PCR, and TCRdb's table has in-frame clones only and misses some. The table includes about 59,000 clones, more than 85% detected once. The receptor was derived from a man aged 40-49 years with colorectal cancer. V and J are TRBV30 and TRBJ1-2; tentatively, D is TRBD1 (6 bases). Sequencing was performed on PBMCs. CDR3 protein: CAWVRARGGGYTF. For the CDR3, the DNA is TGTGCCTGGGTGCGGGCTAGAGGGGGTGGCTACACCTTC. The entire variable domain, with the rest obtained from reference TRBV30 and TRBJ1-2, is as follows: SQTIHQWPATLVQPVGSPLSLECTVEGTSNPNLYWYRQAAGRGLQLLFYSVGIGQISSEVPQNLSASRPQDRQFILSSKKLLLSDSGFYLCAWVRARGGGYTFGSGTRLTVV.